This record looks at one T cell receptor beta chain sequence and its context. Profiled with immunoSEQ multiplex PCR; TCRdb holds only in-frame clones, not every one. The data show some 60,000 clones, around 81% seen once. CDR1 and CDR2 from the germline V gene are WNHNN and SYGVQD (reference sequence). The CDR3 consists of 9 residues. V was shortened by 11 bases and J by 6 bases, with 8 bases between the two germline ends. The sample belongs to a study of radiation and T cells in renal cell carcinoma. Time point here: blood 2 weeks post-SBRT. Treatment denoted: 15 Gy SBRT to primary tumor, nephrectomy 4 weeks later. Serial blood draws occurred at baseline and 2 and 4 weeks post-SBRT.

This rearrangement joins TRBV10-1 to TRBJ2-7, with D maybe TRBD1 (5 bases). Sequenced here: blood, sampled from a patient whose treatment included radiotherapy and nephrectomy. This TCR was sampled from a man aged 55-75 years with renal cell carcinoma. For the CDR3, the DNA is TGCGCCGAAGACAGCGAGCAGTACTTC. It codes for CAEDSEQYF.